A single sample gave rise to the 15 T cell receptor beta chains below, sequenced in a study of vaccination and CD4 T cells after COVID-19. Treatment denoted: approximately 9-day PBMC culture with coronavirus spike peptide pools or control peptides (ViraFEST assay). The unexposed donor provided CD4+ T cells, which were taken before the COVID-19 pandemic (2011-2018). No antigen is known for these receptors. The study sequenced cultured CD4+ T cell DNA using the Oncomine TCR Beta short-read assay. Each CDR3 protein is one row after TCRdb ran MiXCR on the PCR reads. The top ten clones hold 25% of a sample with fewer than 5,500 distinct CDR3 sequences, about 35% of them seen once. The sample consisted of CD4+ T cells from blood, cultured in vitro. These receptors all come from a human donor in good health.

This clonotype showed up just a few times. The genes are TRBV7-9 and TRBJ1-1; 9 bases line up with TRBD1. V trimming: 2 bases; J trimming: 4 bases; junction bases outside the gene matches: 5. The CDR3 covers 15 residues. Germline values: CDR1 SEHNR, CDR2 FQNEAQ (reference sequence). Written as DNA, the CDR3 is TGTGCCAGCAGCTTATCAGGACAGGGGAGCACTGAAGCTTTCTTT. Amino acid sequence: CASSLSGQGSTEAFF. Complete variable domain (other parts from reference TRBV7-9 and TRBJ1-1): DTGVSQNPRHKITKRGQNVTFRCDPISEHNRLYWYRQTLGQGPEFLTYFQNEAQLEKSRLLSDRFSAERPKGSFSTLEIQRTEQGDSAMYLCASSLSGQGSTEAFFGQGTRLTVV.

This sequence joins TRBV10-3 and TRBJ2-3, with 10 bases lining up with TRBD1. The J segment lost 7 bases and the V segment lost 7 bases, leaving 5 bases of the junction unmatched. The CDR3 is 13 residues long. Looked up from germline, CDR1 is ENHRY and CDR2 is SYGVKD. The DNA of the CDR3 is TGTGCCATCAATGGACAGGGGGAATATACGCAGTATTTT. Translating it yields CAINGQGEYTQYF.

This clonotype appeared a few times. The chain is built from TRBV27 and TRBJ2-5, with TRBD1 identical over 7 bases. The germline V gene encodes CDR1 MNHEY and CDR2 SMNVEV (reference sequence). This CDR3 comprises 14 residues. V gave up 5 bases and J gave up 4 bases; unmatched junction bases: 7. This CDR3 reads CASSPTPGGETQYF. The CDR3 coding sequence is TGTGCCAGCAGTCCAACCCCAGGGGGAGAGACCCAGTACTTC.

There are a few counts of this clonotype. This chain uses TRBV6-1 with TRBJ1-5; D ambiguous. This CDR3 comprises 15 residues. V lost 5 bases to trimming and J lost 4 bases, with 15 bases between them. Germline V gene data show CDR1 as MNHNS and CDR2 as SASEGT. CDR3 nucleotides: TGTGCCAGCAGTCCCGGGGTCTTGAGGAATCAGCCCCAGCATTTT. This gives the protein CASSPGVLRNQPQHF.

The J gene is TRBJ2-5, the V gene TRBV20-1; D gene ambiguous. The CDR3 runs to 11 residues. CDR1 and CDR2 (germline): DFQATT, SNEGSKA (reference sequence). V gave up 4 bases and J gave up 4 bases, with 7 bases separating them. The CDR3 DNA follows: TGCAGTGCTACGGACGGAGAGACCCAGTACTTC. As protein: CSATDGETQYF.

The rearrangement links TRBV4-2 to TRBJ1-2; no clear D. V lost 2 bases and J 4 bases, leaving 8 bases between the germline ends. The germline gives CDR1 LGHNA, CDR2 YNFKEQ. CDR3 length equals 13 residues. DNA of the CDR3: TGTGCCAGCAGCCAAAGTACCGCCTATGGCTACACCTTC. It is translated as CASSQSTAYGYTF.

The chain recombines TRBV10-3 with TRBJ1-1; possible D gene TRBD1, 5 bases. The germline V gene encodes CDR1 ENHRY and CDR2 SYGVKD. The CDR3 consists of 12 residues. V lost 7 bases and J lost 7, with 13 bases in between. CDR3: CAITPLGGEAFF. CDR3 in DNA: TGTGCCATCACCCCCCTGGGGGGTGAAGCTTTCTTT.

The V and J genes are TRBV5-6 and TRBJ1-2, with D unclear. CDR3 length: 13 amino acids. The V and J ends lost 4 bases and 4 bases respectively, with 11 bases between them. The germline V gene has CDR1 SGHDT and CDR2 YYEEEE. CDR3 sequence reads: CASSHGRSYGYTF. The CDR3 DNA follows: TGTGCCAGCAGCCACGGGCGGTCCTATGGCTACACCTTC.

The V call is TRBV30, the J call TRBJ2-5; 7 nucleotides align to TRBD1. Germline CDR1 is GTSNPN and CDR2 is SVGIG (reference sequence). V trimming: 2 bases; J trimming: 2 bases; junction bases outside the gene matches: 5. This CDR3 spans 14 amino acids. The CDR3 spells CAWSKSRGQETQYF. The CDR3 DNA follows: TGTGCCTGGAGTAAATCCAGGGGGCAAGAGACCCAGTACTTC.

DNA for the CDR3: TGCAGTGCCGGCGGACAGGGTTCCATGAACACTGAAGCTTTCTTT. This translates into CSAGGQGSMNTEAFF. The chain combines TRBV20-1 with TRBJ1-1; 8 bases line up with TRBD1. Germline assignment: CDR1 DFQATT and CDR2 SNEGSKA (reference sequence). Trimming at V came to 6 bases and at J to 0 bases, leaving 9 bases not matched to a gene. The CDR3 consists of 15 residues.

This clonotype was seen a handful of times. The chain recombines TRBV6-1 with TRBJ1-5; D is uncertain. V gave up 6 bases and J gave up 4 bases, with 13 bases separating them. This CDR3 region has 14 residues. Germline CDR1 is MNHNS and CDR2 is SASEGT. This CDR3 reads CASSVLDRNQPQHF. The CDR3 nucleotides are TGTGCCAGCAGCGTCCTGGACCGTAATCAGCCCCAGCATTTT.

Only a few counts were recorded for this clonotype. The V and J genes are TRBV7-9 and TRBJ2-7; 9 bases agree with TRBD1. Germline V lookup: CDR1 SEHNR, CDR2 FQNEAQ (reference sequence). The CDR3 totals 14 residues. The junction had 8 bases not matched to a gene; V was cut back by 5 bases and J by 6 bases. The CDR3, as DNA: TGTGCCAGCAGCGCCCCGGGACAGGGCCGCGAGCAGTACTTC. Translating gives CASSAPGQGREQYF. The whole variable domain, remainder taken from reference TRBV7-9 and TRBJ2-7, is DTGVSQNPRHKITKRGQNVTFRCDPISEHNRLYWYRQTLGQGPEFLTYFQNEAQLEKSRLLSDRFSAERPKGSFSTLEIQRTEQGDSAMYLCASSAPGQGREQYFGPGTRLTVT.

The chain joins TRBV27 to TRBJ1-2; 8 bases are shared with TRBD1. Trimming at V came to 3 bases and at J to 6 bases, leaving 3 bases not matched to a gene. CDR3 size: 13 residues. Germline values: CDR1 MNHEY, CDR2 SMNVEV (reference sequence). The CDR3 reads CASSLQGADGYTF. The CDR3 DNA reads as TGTGCCAGCAGTTTGCAGGGGGCCGATGGCTACACCTTC.

The chain uses TRBV2 and TRBJ2-2, with TRBD2 matching 7 bases. The V and J ends lost 8 bases and 0 bases, in that order; junction bases with no gene match: 0. This CDR3 comprises 13 residues. Per the germline V gene, CDR1 is SNHLY and CDR2 is FYNNEI. The chain's CDR3 is CASGLANTGELFF. In DNA, the CDR3 is TGTGCCAGCGGACTAGCGAACACCGGGGAGCTGTTTTTT. The full variable domain, completed using reference TRBV2 and TRBJ2-2, is EPEVTQTPSHQVTQMGQEVILRCVPISNHLYFYWYRQILGQKVEFLVSFYNNEISEKSEIFDDQFSVERPDGSNFTLKIRSTKLEDSAMYFCASGLANTGELFFGEGSRLTVL.

The rearrangement joins TRBV6-5 to TRBJ1-2, with 10 positions matching TRBD1. CDR1 and CDR2 from the germline V gene are MNHEY and SVGAGI. This CDR3 has 14 amino acids. V lost 2 bases to trimming and J lost 7 bases; unmatched junction nucleotides: 4. CDR3 DNA: TGTGCCAGCAGTTACCTCGGGACAGGGGTTGGCTACACCTTC. It yields the protein CASSYLGTGVGYTF.